A selection of T cell receptor beta chains follows, all from one sample in a study of T cell responses to AZD1222 COVID-19 vaccine. Here immunoSEQ multiplex PCR was the method, and the copy in TCRdb shows in-frame clones only, minus some. The profile shows some 47,000 clones, over 80% of them singletons. Here the sequenced sample was peripheral blood, taken on day 0 of AZD1222 vaccination. The receptors stem from an adult in good health. Each CDR3 is given with its conserved first and last residue. D genes are given only for firm matches.

CATSRTRGSTDTQYF NA TRBJ2-3 TRBV15
CASSLLKDQPQHF NA TRBJ1-5 TRBV7-2
CASSLGQLFSGNTIYF NA TRBJ1-3 TRBV5-6
CASSLAGVGNSNQPQHF NA TRBJ1-5 TRBV7-2
CASSEEVGGAGDTQYF TRBD1 TRBJ2-3 TRBV25-1
CASRLAGGRRDTQYF TRBD2 TRBJ2-3 TRBV3-1/TRBV3-2
CASSSDVQIGYTF NA TRBJ1-2 TRBV25-1
CASSFFDRTTDTQYF NA TRBJ2-3 TRBV28
CASSVAPGRTDTQYF NA TRBJ2-3 TRBV9
CASSIQGAPNEKLFF TRBD1 TRBJ1-4 TRBV2
CASSYVRGTEAFF NA TRBJ1-1 TRBV6-5
CASSPAGAGATEAFF NA TRBJ1-1 TRBV6-5
CASSSTGQGRGSSYNSPLHF TRBD1 TRBJ1-6 TRBV6-6
CASSQEVMLNQETQYF NA TRBJ2-5 TRBV3-1/TRBV3-2